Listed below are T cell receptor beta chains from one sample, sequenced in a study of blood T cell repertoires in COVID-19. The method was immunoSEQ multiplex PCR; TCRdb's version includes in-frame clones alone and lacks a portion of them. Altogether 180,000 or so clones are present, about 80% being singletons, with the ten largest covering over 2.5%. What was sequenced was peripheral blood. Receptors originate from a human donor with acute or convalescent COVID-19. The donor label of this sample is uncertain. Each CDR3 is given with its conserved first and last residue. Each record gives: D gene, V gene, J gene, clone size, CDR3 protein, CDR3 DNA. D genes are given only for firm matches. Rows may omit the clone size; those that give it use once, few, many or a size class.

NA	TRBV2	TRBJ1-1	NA	CASGGNTEAFF	TGTGCCTCGGGGGGCAACACTGAAGCTTTCTTT
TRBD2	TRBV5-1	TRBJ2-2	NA	CASSEPSGGTGELFF	TGCGCCAGCAGCGAGCCTAGCGGGGGCACCGGGGAGCTGTTTTTT
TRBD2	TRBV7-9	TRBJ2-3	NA	CASRPRGLAGADTQYF	TGTGCCAGCAGACCTCGAGGACTAGCGGGAGCGGATACGCAGTATTTT
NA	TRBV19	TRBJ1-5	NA	CASSSRQVPEAQHF	TGTGCCAGTAGTTCAAGACAGGTGCCAGAGGCCCAGCATTTT
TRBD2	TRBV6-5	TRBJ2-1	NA	CASSLAGGLSNEQFF	TGTGCCAGCAGCCTGGCGGGGGGGCTAAGCAATGAGCAGTTCTTC
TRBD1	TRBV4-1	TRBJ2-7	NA	CASSRDRGPYEQYF	TGCGCCAGCAGTCGGGACAGGGGGCCTTACGAGCAGTACTTC
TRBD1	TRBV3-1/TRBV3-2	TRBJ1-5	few	CARGTGGRNQPQHF	TGTGCCAGGGGTACAGGGGGCCGCAATCAGCCCCAGCATTTT
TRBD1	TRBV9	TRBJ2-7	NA	CASSAGGGQGDEQYF	TGTGCCAGCAGCGCCGGAGGGGGACAGGGTGACGAGCAGTACTTC
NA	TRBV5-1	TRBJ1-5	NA	CASSETSSNQPQHF	TGCGCCAGCAGCGAGACAAGTAGCAATCAGCCCCAGCATTTT
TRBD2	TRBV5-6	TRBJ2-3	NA	CASSLGPSGGSTDTQYF	TGTGCCAGCAGCTTAGGGCCTAGCGGGGGTAGCACAGATACGCAGTATTTT
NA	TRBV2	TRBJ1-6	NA	CASSESISGSVRF	TGTGCCAGCAGTGAATCGATCAGCGGATCTGTTCGGTTT
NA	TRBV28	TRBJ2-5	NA	CASRQAQETQYF	TGTGCCAGCAGGCAAGCCCAAGAGACCCAGTACTTC
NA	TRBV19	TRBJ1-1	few	CASKWGEFTEAFF	TGTGCCAGTAAGTGGGGGGAGTTCACTGAAGCTTTCTTT
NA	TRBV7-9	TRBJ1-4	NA	CASTDRTDTTNEKLFF	TGTGCCAGCACCGATAGGACGGACACAACTAATGAAAAACTGTTTTTT
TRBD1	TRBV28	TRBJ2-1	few	CASSSPTGGEQFF	TGTGCCAGCAGTTCACCAACAGGGGGTGAGCAGTTCTTC
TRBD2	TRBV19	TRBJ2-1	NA	CATGTSHNNEQFF	TGTGCCACCGGGACTAGCCATAACAATGAGCAGTTCTTC
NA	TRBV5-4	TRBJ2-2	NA	CASSFDTRGTGELFF	TGTGCCAGCAGCTTTGACACCCGGGGCACCGGGGAGCTGTTTTTT
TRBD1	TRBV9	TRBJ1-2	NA	CASSASGGAGGYGYTF	TGTGCCAGCAGCGCCTCAGGGGGCGCCGGGGGGTATGGCTACACCTTC
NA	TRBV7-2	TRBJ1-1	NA	CASSLAFARVTEAFF	TGTGCCAGCAGCTTAGCGTTTGCCAGGGTCACTGAAGCTTTCTTT
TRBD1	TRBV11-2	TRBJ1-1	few	CASRTGGKDTEAFF	TGTGCCAGCAGGACAGGGGGCAAGGACACTGAAGCTTTCTTT
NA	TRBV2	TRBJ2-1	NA	CASNPDLQGYNEQFF	TGTGCCAGCAATCCGGACTTACAGGGTTACAATGAGCAGTTCTTC
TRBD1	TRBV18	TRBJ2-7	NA	CASSPLGQGSYEQYF	TGTGCCAGCTCACCGTTGGGACAGGGATCCTACGAGCAGTACTTC
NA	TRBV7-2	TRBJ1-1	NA	CASSLAPGVTEAFF	TGTGCCAGCAGCTTAGCGCCGGGAGTCACTGAAGCTTTCTTT
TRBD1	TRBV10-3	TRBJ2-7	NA	CAITSGTGYEQYF	TGTGCCATCACTTCCGGGACAGGATACGAGCAGTACTTC
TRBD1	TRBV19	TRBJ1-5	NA	CASSNRGMGNQPQHF	TGTGCCAGTAGTAACAGGGGAATGGGCAATCAGCCCCAGCATTTT
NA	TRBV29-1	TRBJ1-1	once	CSARDFVNTEAFF	TGCAGCGCTAGGGACTTCGTGAACACTGAAGCTTTCTTT
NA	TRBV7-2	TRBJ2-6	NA	CASTLTGERPSGANVLTF	TGTGCCAGCACCCTAACCGGCGAGCGGCCCTCTGGGGCCAACGTCCTGACTTTC
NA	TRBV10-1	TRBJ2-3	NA	CASSEDGRGPDTQYF	TGCGCCAGCAGTGAGGATGGCAGAGGCCCAGATACGCAGTATTTT
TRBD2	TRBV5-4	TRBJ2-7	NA	CASSRGLAGPTPYEQYF	TGTGCCAGCAGCAGGGGACTAGCGGGGCCCACCCCCTACGAGCAGTACTTC
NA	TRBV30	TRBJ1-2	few	CAWKSQGGGYGYTF	TGTGCCTGGAAGAGTCAGGGAGGGGGCTATGGCTACACCTTC
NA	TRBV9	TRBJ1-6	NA	CASSVQAGWNSPLHF	TGTGCCAGCAGCGTCCAGGCGGGGTGGAATTCACCCCTCCACTTT
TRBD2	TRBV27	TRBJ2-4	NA	CASSSLAGNIQYF	TGTGCCAGCAGTTCTCTAGCGGGAAACATTCAGTACTTC
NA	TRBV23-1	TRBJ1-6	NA	CASSPAGTSGSF	TGCGCCAGCAGTCCGGCGGGCACATCTGGGAGCTTT
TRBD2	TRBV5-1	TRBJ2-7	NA	CASSLELAGADEQYF	TGCGCCAGCAGCTTGGAACTAGCGGGAGCTGACGAGCAGTACTTC
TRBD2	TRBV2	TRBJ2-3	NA	CASSENPVSPGGPLVVADTQYF	TGTGCCAGCAGTGAAAACCCCGTTAGTCCGGGGGGGCCTTTGGTAGTCGCAGATACGCAGTATTTT
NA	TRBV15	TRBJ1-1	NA	CATSRPRVDRRTEAFF	TGTGCCACCAGCAGACCCAGGGTGGATCGTAGGACTGAAGCTTTCTTT
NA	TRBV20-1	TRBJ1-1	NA	CSGGPATEAFF	TGCAGTGGCGGGCCTGCGACTGAAGCTTTCTTT
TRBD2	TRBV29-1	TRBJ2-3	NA	CSVEERGLAGVRVTDTQYF	TGCAGCGTTGAAGAAAGAGGGCTAGCGGGAGTTAGGGTCACAGATACGCAGTATTTT
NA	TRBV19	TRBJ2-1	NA	CASSLYNEQFF	TGTGCCAGTAGCCTCTACAATGAGCAGTTCTTC
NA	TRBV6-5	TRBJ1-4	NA	CASSPGETDGEKLFF	TGTGCCAGCAGTCCTGGGGAGACGGACGGTGAAAAACTGTTTTTT
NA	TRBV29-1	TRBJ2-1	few	CSVEGGGNSYNEQFF	TGCAGCGTTGAAGGCGGCGGGAACTCCTACAATGAGCAGTTCTTC
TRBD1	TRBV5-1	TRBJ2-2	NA	CASNEGQGDTGELFF	TGCGCCAGCAATGAGGGACAGGGGGACACCGGGGAGCTGTTTTTT
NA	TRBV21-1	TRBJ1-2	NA	CATRGGYTF	TGTGCCACAAGAGGGGGCTACACCTTC
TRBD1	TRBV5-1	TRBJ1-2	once	CASSLLQGNYGYTF	TGCGCCAGCAGCTTGTTACAGGGGAACTATGGCTACACCTTC
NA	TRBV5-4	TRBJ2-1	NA	CASSLSSGAGYEQFF	TGTGCCAGCAGCTTGAGTTCAGGGGCGGGCTATGAGCAGTTCTTC
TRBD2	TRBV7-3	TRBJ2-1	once	CASSFGGGRNNEQFF	TGTGCCAGCAGCTTCGGTGGCGGGAGAAACAATGAGCAGTTCTTC
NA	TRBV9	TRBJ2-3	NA	CASSVVLGGTDTQYF	TGTGCCAGCAGCGTAGTCTTAGGGGGCACAGATACGCAGTATTTT
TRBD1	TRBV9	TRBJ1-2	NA	CASSFTQGVNGYTF	TGTGCCAGCAGCTTCACGCAGGGGGTCAATGGCTACACCTTC
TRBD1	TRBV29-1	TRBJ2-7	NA	CSAGTDSSYEQYF	TGCAGCGCCGGGACAGACAGCTCCTACGAGCAGTACTTC
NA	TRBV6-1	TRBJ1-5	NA	CASSEVGGSRQPQHF	TGTGCCAGCAGTGAAGTAGGGGGATCACGCCAGCCCCAGCATTTT
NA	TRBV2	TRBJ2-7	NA	CASSGRTGGEQYF	TGTGCCAGCAGTGGACGGACTGGCGGCGAGCAGTACTTC
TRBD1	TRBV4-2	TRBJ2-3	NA	CASSDRTGRTDTQYF	TGTGCCAGCAGCGATAGGACAGGGAGAACAGATACGCAGTATTTT
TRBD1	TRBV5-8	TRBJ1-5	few	CASSSRTGKRNQPQHF	TGTGCCAGCAGCTCCCGGACAGGGAAGAGGAATCAGCCCCAGCATTTT
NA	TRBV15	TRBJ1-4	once	CATSRDYRERSEKLFF	TGTGCCACCAGCAGAGACTACAGGGAAAGAAGTGAAAAACTGTTTTTT
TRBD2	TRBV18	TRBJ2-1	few	CASSPKAGGPNEQFF	TGTGCCAGCTCACCAAAAGCGGGGGGGCCAAATGAGCAGTTCTTC
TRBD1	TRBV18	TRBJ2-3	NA	CASSLDRGGTDTQYF	TGTGCCAGCTCTTTGGACAGGGGGGGCACAGATACGCAGTATTTT
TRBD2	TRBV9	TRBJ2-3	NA	CASSARGDTQYF	TGTGCCAGCAGCGCGCGGGGGGATACGCAGTATTTT